This T cell receptor (beta chain) was sequenced during a study of spatial heterogeneity in lung cancer. Findings and limits, study-wide: Intratumoral expanded alpha and beta TCR counts were found to track tumor mutation counts.

This clonotype was seen repeatedly, ten times or more. What it binds is not known. The CDR3 runs 16 residues. The germline V and J ends were trimmed by 0 bases and 0 bases, with 12 bases remaining between them. The germline gives CDR1 DFQATT, CDR2 SNEGSKA (reference sequence). TCRdb re-called the 5' RACE reads with MiXCR, one entry per CDR3 protein. The table lists around 19,000 distinct CDR3 sequences, about 6.3% of them singletons. Time point given: sample taken at primary tumor resection. Unsorted whole RNA from tumor, nontumor lung or frozen PBMC underwent sequencing. The TCR was taken from a female donor with early-stage non-small cell lung cancer. The specimen comprised lung tumor tissue, sampled at surgery. This rearrangement joins TRBV20-1 to TRBJ1-5; D is unresolved. CDR3 DNA sequence: TGCAGTGCTAGAGATCTAAGCAGCAATAGCAATCAGCCCCAGCATTTT. This translates into CSARDLSSNSNQPQHF.